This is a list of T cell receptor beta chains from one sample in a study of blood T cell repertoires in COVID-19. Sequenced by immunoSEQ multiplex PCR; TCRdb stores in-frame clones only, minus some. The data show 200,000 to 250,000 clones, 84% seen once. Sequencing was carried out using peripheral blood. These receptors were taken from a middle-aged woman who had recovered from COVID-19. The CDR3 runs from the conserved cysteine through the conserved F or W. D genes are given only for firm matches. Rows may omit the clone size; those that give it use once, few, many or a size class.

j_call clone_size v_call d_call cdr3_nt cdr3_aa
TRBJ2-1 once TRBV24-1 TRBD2 TGTGCCACCAGTGATTCGACTAGCGGGGGGAACAATGAGCAGTTCTTC CATSDSTSGGNNEQFF
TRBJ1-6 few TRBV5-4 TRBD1 TGTGCCAGCAGCCTAGGACAGGGACAGGATTCACCCCTCCACTTT CASSLGQGQDSPLHF
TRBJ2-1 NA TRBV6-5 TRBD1 TGTGCCAGCAGTTACGACAGGGACCATGAGCAGTTCTTC CASSYDRDHEQFF
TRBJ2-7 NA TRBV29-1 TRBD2 TGCAGCGTTGAAGATCGGCGGGGGAGTCCTTACTTC CSVEDRRGSPYF
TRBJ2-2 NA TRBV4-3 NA TGCGCCAGCAGCCAAGTTATGGGGGGTAGCGGGGAGCTGTTTTTT CASSQVMGGSGELFF
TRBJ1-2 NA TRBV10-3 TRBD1 TGTGCCATCACCGGGACAGGGGGCGACTATGGCTACACCTTC CAITGTGGDYGYTF
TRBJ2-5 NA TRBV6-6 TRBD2 TGTGCCAGCAGTACCCATACTAGCGGCCAAGAGACCCAGTACTTC CASSTHTSGQETQYF
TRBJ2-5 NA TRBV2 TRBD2 TGTGCCAGCATGCGGGCTAGCGGGGGGGGGACTCAAGAGACCCAGTACTTC CASMRASGGGTQETQYF
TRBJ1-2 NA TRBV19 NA TGTGCCAGTAGTATGGAATCGGTTTTAGGTTTTCTAGATGGCTACACCTTC CASSMESVLGFLDGYTF
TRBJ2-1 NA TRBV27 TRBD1 TGTGCCATACCTTACGGGGACAGGGCTAACAATGAGCAGTTCTTC CAIPYGDRANNEQFF
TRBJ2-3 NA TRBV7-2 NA TGTGCCAGCAGCGCAGGGGCCCGGATCACAGATACGCAGTATTTT CASSAGARITDTQYF
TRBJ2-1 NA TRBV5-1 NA TGCGCCAGCAGCTTGGGGCATGAGCAGTTCTTC CASSLGHEQFF
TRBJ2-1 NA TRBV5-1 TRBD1 TGCGCCAGCAAACAGGGGGCGAGGAATGACAATGAGCAGTTCTTC CASKQGARNDNEQFF
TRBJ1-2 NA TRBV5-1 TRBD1 TGCGCCAGCAGCCAACCAGAGGGGGCCTTCCGGGGCTACACCTTC CASSQPEGAFRGYTF
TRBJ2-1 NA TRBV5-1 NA TGCGCCAGCAGCCCGAGGGTTACTCTGTTCTTC CASSPRVTLFF
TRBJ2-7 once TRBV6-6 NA TGTGCCAGCAGTTATGTGGGTACTGGAGACGAGCAGTACTTC CASSYVGTGDEQYF
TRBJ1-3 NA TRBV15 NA TGTGCCACCAGCAGAACAACAGGGTCTGGAAACACCATATATTTT CATSRTTGSGNTIYF
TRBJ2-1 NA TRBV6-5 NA TGTGCCAGCAAAAGAACGGATGAGCAGTTCTTC CASKRTDEQFF
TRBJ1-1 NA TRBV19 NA TGTGCCAGTAGTACCCTACCGCGGGTCCCCACTGAAGCTTTCTTT CASSTLPRVPTEAFF
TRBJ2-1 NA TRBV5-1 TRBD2 TGCGCCAGCAGCCCGCGGACTAGCGAGCAGTTCTTC CASSPRTSEQFF
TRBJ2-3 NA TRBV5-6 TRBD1 TGTGCCAGCAGCTGGGACAGGGGTGGAGGGGGGGGCACAGATACGCAGTATTTT CASSWDRGGGGGTDTQYF
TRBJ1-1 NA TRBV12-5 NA TGTGCTAGTGGTTTGGCACTGACAGGATCCATGAACACTGAAGCTTTCTTT CASGLALTGSMNTEAFF
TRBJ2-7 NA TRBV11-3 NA TGTGCCAGCAGCCAGAAGGACACCGAAACTACCTACGAGCAGTACTTC CASSQKDTETTYEQYF
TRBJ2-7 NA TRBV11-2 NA TGTGCCAGCAGCTTAGACTTGGGGCCAAACTACGAGCAGTACTTC CASSLDLGPNYEQYF
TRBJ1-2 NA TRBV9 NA TGTGCCAGCAGCGACCGGACAGTCTATGGCTACACCTTC CASSDRTVYGYTF
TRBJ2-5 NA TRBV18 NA TGTGCCAGCTCACCAGGGTTCGGCCAGGAAGAGACCCAGTACTTC CASSPGFGQEETQYF
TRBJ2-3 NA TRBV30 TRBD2 TGTGCCTGGAGCACGGGGAGCGGGGGTACAGATACGCAGTATTTT CAWSTGSGGTDTQYF